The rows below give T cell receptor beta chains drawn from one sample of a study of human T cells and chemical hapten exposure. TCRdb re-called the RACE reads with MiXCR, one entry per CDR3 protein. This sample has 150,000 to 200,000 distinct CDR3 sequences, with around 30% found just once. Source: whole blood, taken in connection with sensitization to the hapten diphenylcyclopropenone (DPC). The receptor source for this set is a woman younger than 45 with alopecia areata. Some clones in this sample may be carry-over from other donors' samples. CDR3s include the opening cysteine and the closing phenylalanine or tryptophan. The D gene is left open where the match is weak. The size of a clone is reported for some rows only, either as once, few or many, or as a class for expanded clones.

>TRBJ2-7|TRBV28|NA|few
TGTGCCAGCAGCCCCGCGGTCGGAGGGCGGAGGGGGCAGTACTTC
CASSPAVGGRRGQYF
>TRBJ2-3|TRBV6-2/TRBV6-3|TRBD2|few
TGTGCCAGCAGTTACTCGATTCCCGGTAGCGGGGGGGAGAGCACAGATACGCAGTATTTT
CASSYSIPGSGGESTDTQYF
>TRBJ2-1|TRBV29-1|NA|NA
TGCAGCGTGCGAGAACCGGGACACCATTACAATGAGCAGTTCTTC
CSVREPGHHYNEQFF
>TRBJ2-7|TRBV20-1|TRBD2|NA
TGCAGTGCTAGCGCCCCCGAGACTAGCGGGTACCCCTATGGGCAGTACTTC
CSASAPETSGYPYGQYF
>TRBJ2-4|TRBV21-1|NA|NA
TGTGCCAGCATCAAACAGGTTCGACCAAATCTAGCCAAAAACATTCAGTACTTC
CASIKQVRPNLAKNIQYF
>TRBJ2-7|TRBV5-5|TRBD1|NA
TGTGCCAGCGGATGGGGGACAGGGGCGTCGTACGAGCAGTACTTC
CASGWGTGASYEQYF
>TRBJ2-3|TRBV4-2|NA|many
TGTGCCAGCAGCCAAGATCCGGGAAGCACAGATACGCAGTATTTT
CASSQDPGSTDTQYF
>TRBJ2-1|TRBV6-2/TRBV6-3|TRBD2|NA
TGTGCCAGCAGAACACAAGCGGGGGCCTCAATACATGAGCAGTTCTTC
CASRTQAGASIHEQFF
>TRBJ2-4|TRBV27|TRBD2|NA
TGTGCCAGCAGTCGAGGGACTAGCGGGAGGAACATTCAGTACTTC
CASSRGTSGRNIQYF
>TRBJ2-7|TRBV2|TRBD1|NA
TGTGCCAGCAGTGCAACTCTATGGACAGGGGGAAAGAGGTCCGAGCAGTACTTC
CASSATLWTGGKRSEQYF
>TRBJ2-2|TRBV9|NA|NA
TGTGCCAGCAGCTCCGGGCGGGCCGGGGAGCTGTTTTTT
CASSSGRAGELFF
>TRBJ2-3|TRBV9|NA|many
TGTGCCAGCAGCGTAGGTCCAGCAGATACGCAGTATTTT
CASSVGPADTQYF
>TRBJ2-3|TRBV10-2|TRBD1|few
TGCGCCAGCAGGGGGGGACAGGGCAACACAGATACGCAGTATTTT
CASRGGQGNTDTQYF
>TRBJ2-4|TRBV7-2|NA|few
TGTGCCAGCAGCTTTAGTCCAGGTCCCCAAAACATTCAGTACTTC
CASSFSPGPQNIQYF
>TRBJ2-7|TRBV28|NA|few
TGTGCCAGCAGCACAGGACAGCTAGCGGCCGAGCAGTACTTC
CASSTGQLAAEQYF
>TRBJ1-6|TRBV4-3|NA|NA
TGCGCCAGCAGCCAAGAATCATATTCTGCCCTCCACTTT
CASSQESYSALHF
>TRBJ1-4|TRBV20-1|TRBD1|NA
TGCAGTGTCCAGACCGGGACAGGGAGAGAAAAACTGTTTTTT
CSVQTGTGREKLFF
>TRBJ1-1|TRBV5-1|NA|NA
TGCGCCAGCAGCTTGGGGACCAACGCTGAAGCTTTCTTT
CASSLGTNAEAFF
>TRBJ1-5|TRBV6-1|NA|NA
TGTGCCAGCAGGGAAACAGGGAGCAATCAGCCCCAGCATTTT
CASRETGSNQPQHF
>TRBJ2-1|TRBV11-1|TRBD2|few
TGTGCCAGCAGCTTAGTGGGACTAGCGGAAACCCCTGACTACAATGAGCAGTTCTTC
CASSLVGLAETPDYNEQFF
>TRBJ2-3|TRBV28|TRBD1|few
TGTGCCAGCAGTTTCTGGCAGGGGGCCGATACGCAGTATTTT
CASSFWQGADTQYF
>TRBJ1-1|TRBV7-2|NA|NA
TGTGCCAGCAGCTTAGGGGCGCGGCGAAACACTGAAGCTTTCTTT
CASSLGARRNTEAFF
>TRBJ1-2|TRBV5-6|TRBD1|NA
TGTGCCAGCAGTCCCGGGACAGGGGCTGGTGGCTACACCTTC
CASSPGTGAGGYTF
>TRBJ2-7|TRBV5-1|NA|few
TGCGCCAGCAGCTTTACTCAGGGACCCTACGAGCAGTACTTC
CASSFTQGPYEQYF
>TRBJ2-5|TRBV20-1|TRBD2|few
TGCAGTCCCAGTGGGAGGGATGCGACAGAGACCCAGTACTTC
CSPSGRDATETQYF
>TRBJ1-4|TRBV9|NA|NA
TGTGCCAGCAGCCTTGACAGGTCTACCGAAAAACTGTTTTTT
CASSLDRSTEKLFF
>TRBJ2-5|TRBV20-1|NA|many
TGCAGTGCGCCCGGGACCTTAGGGGTAGAGACCCAGTACTTC
CSAPGTLGVETQYF
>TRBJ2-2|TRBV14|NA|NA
TGTGCCAGCAGCCAAGTTTGGAACCCAACCGGGGAGCTGTTTTTT
CASSQVWNPTGELFF
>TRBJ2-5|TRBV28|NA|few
TGTGCCAGCAGTTCCCCCTTTGCGGGTGAAGAGACCCAGTACTTC
CASSSPFAGEETQYF
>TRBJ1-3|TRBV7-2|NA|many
TGTGCCAGCAGCTTAGTGGGGGCAGCGGCCCACTCTGGAAACACCATATATTTT
CASSLVGAAAHSGNTIYF
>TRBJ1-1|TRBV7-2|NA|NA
TGTGCCAGCAGCTTAAACAGGGCGGGGGCTTTCTTT
CASSLNRAGAFF
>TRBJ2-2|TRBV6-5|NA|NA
TGTGCCAGCAGCCTCGTTGGGGGGCAGACCGGGGAGCTGTTTTTT
CASSLVGGQTGELFF
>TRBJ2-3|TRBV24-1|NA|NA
TGTGCCACGATGGGGGGGGGCCCAGATACGCAGTATTTT
CATMGGGPDTQYF
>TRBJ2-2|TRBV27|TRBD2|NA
TGTGCCAGCACATATCAAGTCTGGGAGGGCCGCACCGGGGAGCTGTTTTTT
CASTYQVWEGRTGELFF
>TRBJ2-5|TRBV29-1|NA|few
TGCAGCGTTGCGGGTTTTAGGGGTACGGAGACCCAGTACTTC
CSVAGFRGTETQYF
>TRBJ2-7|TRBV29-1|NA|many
TGCAGCGTTGAAGGGACAGTGGGAACGGTGGGCGAGCAGTACTTC
CSVEGTVGTVGEQYF
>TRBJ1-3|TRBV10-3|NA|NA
TGTGCCATCAGGGGGGACCACTCTGGAAACACCATATATTTT
CAIRGDHSGNTIYF
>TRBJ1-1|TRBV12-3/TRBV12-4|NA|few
TGTGCCAGCAGTTTCGGGGGGGGCCTGAACACTGAAGCTTTCTTT
CASSFGGGLNTEAFF
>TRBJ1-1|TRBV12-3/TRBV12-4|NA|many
TGTGCCAGCAGTCCCACAGGGAACACTGAAGCTTTCTTT
CASSPTGNTEAFF
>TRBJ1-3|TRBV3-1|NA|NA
TGTGCCAGCAGCCAAGTCGGGACGGTCTCTGGAAACACCATATATTTT
CASSQVGTVSGNTIYF
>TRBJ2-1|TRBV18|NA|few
TGTGCCAGCTCACCACCGGGTCCAGGGGATGAGCAGTTCTTC
CASSPPGPGDEQFF
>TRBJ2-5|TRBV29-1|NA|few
TGCAGCGTAGAACAGGGTGTGCAGACCCAGTACTTC
CSVEQGVQTQYF
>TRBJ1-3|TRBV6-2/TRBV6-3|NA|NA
TGTGCCAGCAGGAACATCATCTCTGGAAACACCATATATTTT
CASRNIISGNTIYF
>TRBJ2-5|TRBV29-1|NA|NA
TGCAGCTCGCGGGGAGGCCCTTTTGGAGAGACCCAGTACTTC
CSSRGGPFGETQYF
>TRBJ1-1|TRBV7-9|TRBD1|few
TGTGCCAGCAGCCGGGGACAGGACAATGAAGCTTTCTTT
CASSRGQDNEAFF
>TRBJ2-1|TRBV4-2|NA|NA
TGTGCCAGCAGCCAAGAACCCGGGAGAAGCGATGAGCAGTTCTTC
CASSQEPGRSDEQFF
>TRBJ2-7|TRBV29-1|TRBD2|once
TGCAGCGTTGGTGGACTAGAGACCTACGAGCAGTACTTC
CSVGGLETYEQYF
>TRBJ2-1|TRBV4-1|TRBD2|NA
TGCGCCAGCAGCCAAGATCCCTTACCACTAGCGGGAGGCCGCCAGCAGTTCTTC
CASSQDPLPLAGGRQQFF
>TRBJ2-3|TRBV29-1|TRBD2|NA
TGCAGCGCGGGGGAGGGTACGCAGTATTTT
CSAGEGTQYF
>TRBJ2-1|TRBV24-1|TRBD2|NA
TGTGCCACCAGTGATCGACTAGCGGGCATCTCCTACAATGAGCAGTTCTTC
CATSDRLAGISYNEQFF
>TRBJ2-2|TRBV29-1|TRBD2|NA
TGCAGCGCTCGAGCGGGAGACTACACCGGGGAGCTGTTTTTT
CSARAGDYTGELFF
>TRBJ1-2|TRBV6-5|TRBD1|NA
TGTGCCAGCAGCCAGTCCGGGACAGTGCTTAACTATGGCTACACCTTC
CASSQSGTVLNYGYTF
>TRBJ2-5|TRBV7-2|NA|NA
TGTGCCAGCGTCGGGGCGGGGACCCAGTACTTC
CASVGAGTQYF
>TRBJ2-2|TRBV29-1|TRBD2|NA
TGCAGCGCTACGACTAGCGAGGTGCCCGGGGAGCTGTTTTTT
CSATTSEVPGELFF
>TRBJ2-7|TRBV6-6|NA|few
TGTGCCAGCAGACCCGGGACGACCGAGCAGTACTTC
CASRPGTTEQYF